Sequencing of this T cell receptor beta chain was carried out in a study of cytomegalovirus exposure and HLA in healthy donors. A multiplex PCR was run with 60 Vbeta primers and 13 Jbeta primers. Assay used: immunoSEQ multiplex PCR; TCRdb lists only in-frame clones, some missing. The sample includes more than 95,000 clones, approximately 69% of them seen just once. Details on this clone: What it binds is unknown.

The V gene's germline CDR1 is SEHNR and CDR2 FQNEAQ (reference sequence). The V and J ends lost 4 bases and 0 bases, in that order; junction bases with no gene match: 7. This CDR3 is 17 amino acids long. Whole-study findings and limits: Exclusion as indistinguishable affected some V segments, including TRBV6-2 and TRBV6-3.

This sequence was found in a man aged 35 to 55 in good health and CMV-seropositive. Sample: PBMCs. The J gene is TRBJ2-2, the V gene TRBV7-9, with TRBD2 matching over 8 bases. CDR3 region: CASSSASGGANTGELFF. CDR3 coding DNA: TGTGCCAGCAGCTCCGCCAGCGGGGGAGCGAACACCGGGGAGCTGTTTTTT.